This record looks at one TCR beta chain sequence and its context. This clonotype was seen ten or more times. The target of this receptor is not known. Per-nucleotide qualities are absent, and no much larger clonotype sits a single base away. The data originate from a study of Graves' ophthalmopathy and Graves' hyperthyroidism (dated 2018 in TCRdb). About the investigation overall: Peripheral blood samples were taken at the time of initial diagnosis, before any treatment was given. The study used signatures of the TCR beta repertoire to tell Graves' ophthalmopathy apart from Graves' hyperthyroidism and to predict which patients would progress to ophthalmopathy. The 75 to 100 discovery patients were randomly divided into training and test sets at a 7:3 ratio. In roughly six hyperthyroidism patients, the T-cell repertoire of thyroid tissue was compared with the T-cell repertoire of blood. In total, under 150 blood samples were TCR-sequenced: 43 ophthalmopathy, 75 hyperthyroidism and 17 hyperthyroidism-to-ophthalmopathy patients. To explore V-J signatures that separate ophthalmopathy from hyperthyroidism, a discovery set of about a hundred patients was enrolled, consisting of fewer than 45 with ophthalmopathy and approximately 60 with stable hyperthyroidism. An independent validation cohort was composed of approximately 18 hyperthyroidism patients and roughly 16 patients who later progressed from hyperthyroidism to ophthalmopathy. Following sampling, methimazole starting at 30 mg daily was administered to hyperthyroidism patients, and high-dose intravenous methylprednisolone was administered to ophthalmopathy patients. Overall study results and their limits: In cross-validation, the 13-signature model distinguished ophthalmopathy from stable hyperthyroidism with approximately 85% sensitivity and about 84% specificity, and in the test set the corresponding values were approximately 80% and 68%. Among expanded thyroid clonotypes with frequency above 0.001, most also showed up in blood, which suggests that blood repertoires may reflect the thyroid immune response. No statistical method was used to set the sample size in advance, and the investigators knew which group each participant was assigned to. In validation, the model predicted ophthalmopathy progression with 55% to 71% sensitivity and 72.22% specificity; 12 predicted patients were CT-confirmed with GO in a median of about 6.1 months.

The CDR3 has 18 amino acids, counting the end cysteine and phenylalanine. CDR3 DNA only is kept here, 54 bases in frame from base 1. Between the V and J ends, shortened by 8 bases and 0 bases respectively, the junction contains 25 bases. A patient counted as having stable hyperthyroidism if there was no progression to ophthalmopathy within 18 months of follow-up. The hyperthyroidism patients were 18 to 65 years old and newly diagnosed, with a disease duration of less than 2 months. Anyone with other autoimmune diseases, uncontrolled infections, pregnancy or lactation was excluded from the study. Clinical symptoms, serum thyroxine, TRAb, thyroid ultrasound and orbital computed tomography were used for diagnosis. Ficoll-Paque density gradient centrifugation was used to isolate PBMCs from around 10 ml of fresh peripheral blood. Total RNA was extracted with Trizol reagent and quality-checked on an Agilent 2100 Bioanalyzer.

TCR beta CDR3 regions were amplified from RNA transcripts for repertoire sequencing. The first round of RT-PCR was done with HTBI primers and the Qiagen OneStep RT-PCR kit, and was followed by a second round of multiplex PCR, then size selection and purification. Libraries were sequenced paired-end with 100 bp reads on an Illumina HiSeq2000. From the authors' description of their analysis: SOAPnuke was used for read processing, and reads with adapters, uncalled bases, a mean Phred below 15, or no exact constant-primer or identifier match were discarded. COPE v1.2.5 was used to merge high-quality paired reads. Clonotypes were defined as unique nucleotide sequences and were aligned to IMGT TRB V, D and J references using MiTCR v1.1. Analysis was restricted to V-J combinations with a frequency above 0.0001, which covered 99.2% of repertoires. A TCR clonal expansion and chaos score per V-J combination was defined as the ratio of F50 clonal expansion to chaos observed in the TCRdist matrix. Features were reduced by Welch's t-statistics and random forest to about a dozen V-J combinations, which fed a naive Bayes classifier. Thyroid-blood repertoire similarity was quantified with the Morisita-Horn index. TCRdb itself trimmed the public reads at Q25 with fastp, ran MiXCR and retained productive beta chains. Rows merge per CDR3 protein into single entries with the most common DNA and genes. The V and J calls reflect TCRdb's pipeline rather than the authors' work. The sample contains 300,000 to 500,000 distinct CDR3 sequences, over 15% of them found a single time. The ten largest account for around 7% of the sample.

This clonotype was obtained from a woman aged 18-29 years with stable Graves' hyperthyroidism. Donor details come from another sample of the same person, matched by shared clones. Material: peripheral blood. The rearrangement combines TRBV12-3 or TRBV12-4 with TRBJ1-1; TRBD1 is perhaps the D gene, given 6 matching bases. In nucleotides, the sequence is TGTGCCAGCCCAAAAGGGCCAAGTTTACAGGGTATGAACACTGAAGCTTTCTTT. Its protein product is CASPKGPSLQGMNTEAFF.